The 11 T cell receptor beta chains presented below share a single source sample, sequenced in a study of cytomegalovirus exposure and HLA in healthy donors. The PCR was carried out with 60 Vbeta primers and 13 Jbeta primers. The table came from immunoSEQ multiplex PCR; TCRdb's copy has only in-frame clones and leaves some out. Of 100,000 to 150,000 clones listed, approximately 80% are singletons. The sequenced material came from PBMCs. The receptors were gathered from a young man in good health and CMV-seronegative.

This chain connects TRBV5-1 to TRBJ2-7, with 9 bases that match TRBD1. The CDR3 is 16 residues long. Trimming removed 0 bases from V and 5 bases from J; junction bases left unmatched: 9. In germline, CDR1 is SGHRS, CDR2 YFSETQ. The CDR3 is CASSLAVGTGRNEQYF. CDR3 sequence (DNA): TGCGCCAGCAGCTTGGCTGTAGGGACAGGGAGAAACGAGCAGTACTTC. The full variable domain, rest sourced from reference TRBV5-1 and TRBJ2-7, is KAGVTQTPRYLIKTRGQQVTLSCSPISGHRSVSWYQQTPGQGLQFLFEYFSETQRNKGNFPGRFSGRQFSNSRSEMNVSTLELGDSALYLCASSLAVGTGRNEQYFGPGTRLTVT.

Comments on this clone: The sample has other DNA sequences that encode this CDR3 too. The CDR3 region is CASSPSVTGELFF. DNA for the CDR3: TGTGCCAGCAGCCCGTCGGTCACCGGGGAGCTGTTTTTT. The genes are TRBV9 and TRBJ2-2; D unclear. CDR3 length equals 13 residues. The germline V gene encodes CDR1 SGDLS and CDR2 YYNGEE. V was shortened by 4 bases and J by 4 bases, with 8 bases between the two germline ends. The full variable domain, with the rest looked up from reference TRBV9 and TRBJ2-2, is DSGVTQTPKHLITATGQRVTLRCSPRSGDLSVYWYQQSLDQGLQFLIQYYNGEERAKGNILERFSAQQFPDLHSELNLSSLELGDSALYFCASSPSVTGELFFGEGSRLTVL.

The rearrangement uses TRBV6-6 and TRBJ2-1; 9 nucleotides agree with TRBD1. Looked up from germline, CDR1 is MNHNY and CDR2 is SVGAGI (reference sequence). The CDR3 sequence is 14 residues long. Trimming cost V 5 bases and J 6 bases; bases outside gene matches: 5. In DNA form, the CDR3 reads TGTGCCAGCAGTACCGGGACAGGGATCAATGAGCAGTTCTTC. It yields the protein CASSTGTGINEQFF.

This chain connects TRBV6-5 to TRBJ2-7; D is possibly TRBD1 (5 bases). The ends were cut back, 6 bases at V and 2 bases at J, with 17 bases in the middle. The germline V gene encodes CDR1 MNHEY and CDR2 SVGAGI. The CDR3 covers 15 residues. CDR3 residues: CASSPDSWATYEQYF. The DNA for the CDR3 is TGTGCCAGCAGCCCCGACAGTTGGGCCACCTACGAGCAGTACTTC.

The CDR3 coding sequence is TGTGCCAGCAGCTTAGTAGCGGGCTCCTACAATGAGCAGTTCTTC. Protein: CASSLVAGSYNEQFF. This chain uses TRBV7-9 with TRBJ2-1; 7 nucleotides agree with TRBD2. Trimming took 1 base from V and 0 from J; bases not matched to a gene: 0. This CDR3 has 15 residues. Germline values: CDR1 SEHNR, CDR2 FQNEAQ (reference sequence).

The genes are TRBV9 and TRBJ1-4, with 9 bases that match TRBD1. Germline CDR1 and CDR2: SGDLS and YYNGEE. Losses at the gene ends were 3 bases for V and 5 bases for J; bases not matched to a gene: 2. The CDR3 spans 14 residues. The CDR3 DNA sequence: TGTGCCAGCAGCGCGGGGACAGGGAATGAAAAACTGTTTTTT. It encodes CASSAGTGNEKLFF.

This clone was found once. This sequence joins TRBV11-2 and TRBJ1-2, with D possibly TRBD1 on 6 matching bases. Trimming pared 0 bases from V and 1 base from J, leaving 9 bases between. The CDR3 extends over 15 amino acids. Germline V gene data show CDR1 as SGHAT and CDR2 as FQNNGV. CDR3 region: CASSLDTGINYGYTF. The CDR3, as DNA: TGTGCCAGCAGCTTAGACACAGGGATTAACTATGGCTACACCTTC.

J is TRBJ2-5 and V is TRBV6-5; D possibly corresponds to TRBD1 (7 bases). This CDR3 comprises 12 residues. The germline V and J ends were trimmed by 11 bases and 3 bases, with 13 bases remaining between them. Germline values: CDR1 MNHEY, CDR2 SVGAGI. The CDR3 here is CAVTGEEETQYF. The DNA for the CDR3 is TGTGCCGTCACAGGGGAGGAAGAGACCCAGTACTTC.

This clone has only a few counts. The chain uses TRBV11-2 and TRBJ2-3; D not certain. V shed 1 base and J shed 2 bases, with 10 bases lying between them. Germline-derived CDR1 and CDR2 are SGHAT and FQNNGV. The CDR3 has 15 residues. CDR3 DNA sequence: TGTGCCAGCAGCTTAGGCCTAGTTAACACAGATACGCAGTATTTT. The encoded protein is CASSLGLVNTDTQYF.

Concerning this clone itself: Germline is not matched at one junction end, which may reflect a read error. The V call is TRBV7-9, the J call TRBJ2-7; 8 nucleotides agree with TRBD1. Germline V gene lookup returns CDR1 SEHNR and CDR2 FQNEAQ (reference sequence). This CDR3 spans 15 amino acids. CDR3 sequence (DNA): TGTTCCAGCAGCTCCAGACAGGGGATCCCCTACGAGCAGTACTTC. This codes for CSSSSRQGIPYEQYF.

This clone has only a few counts. The chain joins TRBV7-2 to TRBJ2-7, with 8 bases aligning to TRBD1. CDR1 is SGHTA, CDR2 FQGNSA, per germline. This CDR3 is built from 14 residues. V was clipped by 0 bases and J by 3 bases; unmatched bases: 1. Here the CDR3 DNA reads TGTGCCAGCAGCTTAGCGGGACAGGACTACGAGCAGTACTTC. Translated: CASSLAGQDYEQYF.